This T cell receptor (beta chain) was recovered during a study of CD8+ T cells in alopecia areata. On the study more broadly: Those treated were given oral tofacitinib at 5 to 10 mg twice daily.

Described treatment: oral pan-JAK inhibitor, 5-10 mg twice daily. This clone has more than one count but fewer than ten. Investigators isolated RNA and reverse transcribed it into cDNA to act as the sequencing template. Sequencing was performed with immunoSEQ multiplex PCR; in TCRdb, only in-frame clones are kept and a portion is missing. The table has approximately 130,000 clones, roughly 57% seen once. The CDR3 is 14 amino acids. V was pared by 4 bases and J by 4 bases, with 7 bases of the junction left unmatched. The germline gives CDR1 SGDLS, CDR2 YYNGEE. The TCR sequence derives from a human donor with alopecia areata. The material sequenced was CD4+ T cells sorted from blood, taken at week 4, from a patient treated with tofacitinib. This chain links TRBV9 with TRBJ2-5; 7 bases align to TRBD1. CDR3 nucleotide sequence: TGTGCCAGCAGCCCGACAGGGTTCGGAGAGACCCAGTACTTC. Translated, it gives CASSPTGFGETQYF.